Listed below are T cell receptor beta chains from one sample, sequenced in a study of shared clonotypes between healthy human individuals. Repertoires were generated with immunoSEQ multiplex PCR, while TCRdb's copy carries only in-frame clones and drops some. The repertoire holds approximately 350,000 clones, with around 74% as singletons. The sequenced sample consisted of memory CD4+ T cells sorted from blood. These receptors came from a man aged 30 to 45 in good health. The CDR3 runs from the conserved cysteine through the conserved F or W. The D gene is left open where the match is weak. Expanded clones get a size class; other rows say once, few or many, or leave the size out.

V	D	J	size	CDR3	DNA
TRBV29-1	TRBD1	TRBJ1-4	NA	CSVDGVGQGSEKLFF	TGCAGCGTTGATGGGGTGGGACAGGGGAGTGAAAAACTGTTTTTT
TRBV10-2	TRBD2	TRBJ2-1	once	CASSENRAGVGTNEQFF	TGCGCCAGCAGTGAGAATCGTGCGGGAGTGGGTACCAATGAGCAGTTCTTC
TRBV14	NA	TRBJ2-7	NA	CASSDSVVFVQYF	TGTGCCAGCAGCGACTCGGTAGTTTTTGTGCAGTACTTC
TRBV27	NA	TRBJ1-1	NA	CASSPDGTEAFF	TGTGCCAGCAGCCCGGATGGGACTGAAGCTTTCTTT
TRBV25-1	NA	TRBJ2-7	NA	CASSRFSSYEQYF	TGTGCCAGCAGTCGTTTTAGCTCCTACGAGCAGTACTTC
TRBV29-1	NA	TRBJ1-1	NA	CSVHPWGKDTEAFF	TGCAGCGTCCACCCTTGGGGTAAAGACACTGAAGCTTTCTTT
TRBV7-2	TRBD2	TRBJ2-1	few	CASSRGPGLAGVKNEQFF	TGTGCCAGCAGCCGGGGGCCGGGACTAGCGGGAGTAAAAAATGAGCAGTTCTTC
TRBV20-1	NA	TRBJ2-7	NA	CSARTGYEQYF	TGCAGTGCTAGGACGGGGTATGAGCAGTACTTC
TRBV2	TRBD1	TRBJ2-7	once	CASRQGVLNTYEQYF	TGTGCCAGCAGGCAGGGGGTCTTAAACACCTACGAGCAGTACTTC
TRBV28	TRBD1	TRBJ1-2	NA	CASSLGGETGRHYGYTF	TGTGCCAGCAGTTTAGGAGGGGAGACAGGGAGGCACTATGGCTACACCTTC
TRBV28	NA	TRBJ1-2	NA	CASSLGRDKINYGYTF	TGTGCCAGCAGTTTGGGCAGGGATAAGATTAACTATGGCTACACCTTC
TRBV5-4	NA	TRBJ1-1	NA	CASSLDAGAAEAFF	TGTGCCAGCAGCTTGGATGCGGGGGCGGCTGAAGCTTTCTTT
TRBV6-1	NA	TRBJ2-7	many	CASSGGLSWAYEQYF	TGTGCCAGCAGTGGGGGACTGAGCTGGGCCTACGAGCAGTACTTC
TRBV19	TRBD2	TRBJ2-2	NA	CASSLGLAGVHTGELFF	TGTGCCAGTAGTTTAGGACTAGCGGGAGTGCACACCGGGGAGCTGTTTTTT
TRBV6-5	NA	TRBJ2-2	NA	CASSYTPNTGELFF	TGTGCCAGCAGTTATACACCGAACACCGGGGAGCTGTTTTTT
TRBV7-8	NA	TRBJ2-1	NA	CASSLPGRSSYNEQFF	TGTGCCAGCAGCTTACCCGGCAGGAGCTCCTACAATGAGCAGTTCTTC
TRBV2	NA	TRBJ1-4	once	CASRDLQGPNEKLFF	TGTGCCAGCAGAGATTTACAGGGACCTAATGAAAAACTGTTTTTT
TRBV5-1	NA	TRBJ1-2	NA	CASSLEGTNGYTF	TGCGCCAGCAGCTTGGAAGGAACTAATGGCTACACCTTC
TRBV7-2	NA	TRBJ2-5	many	CASSLVGAAHPGETQYF	TGTGCCAGCAGCTTAGTCGGGGCGGCACACCCGGGGGAGACCCAGTACTTC
TRBV12-5	NA	TRBJ1-1	NA	CASGRGLNTEAFF	TGTGCTAGTGGCCGCGGCCTGAACACTGAAGCTTTCTTT
TRBV4-1	TRBD2	TRBJ2-1	NA	CASSSRGASGSSEQFF	TGCGCCAGCAGCTCGAGGGGGGCTAGCGGGAGTAGTGAGCAGTTCTTC
TRBV25-1	NA	TRBJ1-5	NA	CASSDTRVSPYQPQHF	TGTGCCAGCAGTGACACCCGAGTATCCCCGTATCAGCCCCAGCATTTT
TRBV7-2	NA	TRBJ2-3	few	CASSTRGSTDTQYF	TGTGCCAGCAGCACGCGCGGGAGCACAGATACGCAGTATTTT
TRBV29-1	NA	TRBJ2-7	few	CSVRLEGMAYEQYF	TGCAGCGTTCGTCTTGAGGGGATGGCCTACGAGCAGTACTTC
TRBV19	NA	TRBJ2-1	NA	CASWDRAGLGPGEQFF	TGTGCCAGTTGGGATCGGGCGGGACTTGGTCCGGGTGAGCAGTTCTTC
TRBV5-1	TRBD2	TRBJ2-7	NA	CASSLDGRASYEQYF	TGCGCCAGCAGCTTGGACGGGAGGGCCTCCTACGAGCAGTACTTC
TRBV11-3	TRBD2	TRBJ2-1	NA	CASSLTAGAYNEQFF	TGTGCCAGCAGCTTAACAGCGGGAGCTTACAATGAGCAGTTCTTC
TRBV10-2	NA	TRBJ2-2	NA	CASSESGLTRGGELFF	TGCGCCAGCAGTGAGTCGGGGCTGACAAGGGGCGGGGAGCTGTTTTTT
TRBV15	NA	TRBJ2-5	NA	CATSREAVTETQYF	TGTGCCACCAGCAGAGAAGCCGTAACAGAGACCCAGTACTTC
TRBV7-9	TRBD1	TRBJ2-5	NA	CASSPPGTGLLQTQYF	TGTGCCAGCAGCCCCCCCGGGACAGGGCTCCTGCAGACCCAGTACTTC
TRBV2	NA	TRBJ1-2	NA	CASSLRGDGYTF	TGTGCCAGCAGTTTAAGGGGAGATGGCTACACCTTC
TRBV5-1	TRBD1	TRBJ2-1	NA	CASTPGTGFNNEQFF	TGCGCCAGCACGCCCGGGACAGGGTTCAACAATGAGCAGTTCTTC
TRBV12-5	TRBD1	TRBJ1-2	NA	CASGRTGTGQGYTF	TGTGCTAGTGGGCGTACGGGGACAGGGCAAGGCTACACCTTC
TRBV19	TRBD1	TRBJ1-2	few	CASSMGQVGYGYTF	TGTGCCAGTAGTATGGGACAGGTCGGCTATGGCTACACCTTC
TRBV6-1	NA	TRBJ2-7	NA	CASNYRRSYEQYF	TGTGCCAGCAACTATCGGAGGAGCTACGAGCAGTACTTC
TRBV1	NA	TRBJ2-5	NA	CTSSHLGLAGAETQYF	TGCACCAGCAGCCACCTGGGACTAGCGGGAGCGGAGACCCAGTACTTC
TRBV14	NA	TRBJ2-1	NA	CASSQAAVPYNEQFF	TGTGCCAGCAGCCAAGCAGCGGTACCGTACAATGAGCAGTTCTTC
TRBV6-1	NA	TRBJ1-5	NA	CASSESALGPQHF	TGTGCCAGCAGTGAGAGTGCGTTGGGGCCCCAGCATTTT
TRBV18	NA	TRBJ1-2	NA	CASSRDINYGYTF	TGTGCCAGCTCACGCGACATTAACTATGGCTACACCTTC
TRBV7-2	NA	TRBJ1-5	NA	CASSSVGGRGNQPQHF	TGTGCCAGCAGCTCGGTCGGGGGGCGTGGTAATCAGCCCCAGCATTTT
TRBV28	NA	TRBJ1-1	few	CASNFISWGTEAFF	TGTGCCAGCAACTTCATCTCGTGGGGGACTGAAGCTTTCTTT
TRBV18	NA	TRBJ1-1	once	CASSPNPGAMNTEAFF	TGTGCCAGCTCACCAAATCCGGGGGCGATGAACACTGAAGCTTTCTTT
TRBV18	NA	TRBJ2-3	NA	CASSPEVLGRSSTDTQYF	TGTGCCAGCTCACCAGAGGTATTGGGACGGAGTAGCACAGATACGCAGTATTTT
TRBV2	TRBD1	TRBJ2-2	NA	CASTGQGVYAGELFF	TGTGCCAGCACCGGACAGGGGGTGTACGCCGGGGAGCTGTTTTTT
TRBV10-1	NA	TRBJ2-7	NA	CASLGRQGGSYEQYF	TGCGCCAGCTTGGGACGGCAGGGGGGGTCCTACGAGCAGTACTTC
TRBV7-2	NA	TRBJ2-7	NA	CASSLLISSTYEQYF	TGTGCCAGCAGCTTACTAATAAGTAGCACCTACGAGCAGTACTTC
TRBV18	NA	TRBJ2-7	NA	CASSPRRTSRFYYEQYF	TGTGCCAGCTCACCACGTCGAACTAGCAGGTTCTACTACGAGCAGTACTTC